This T cell receptor beta chain derives from a study of blood T cell repertoires in COVID-19. Study details: Some COVID-19 samples were acute and others convalescent; all came from the United States, Italy and Spain. T cells, B-cell-depleted T cells, or PBMCs provided the cDNA or gDNA that served as material.

Assay used: immunoSEQ multiplex PCR; TCRdb lists only in-frame clones, some missing. The profile shows 200,000 to 300,000 clones, 80% to 85% of them singletons. This TCR was recovered from a man aged 55 to 69 with acute or convalescent COVID-19. The specimen was peripheral blood.

CDR3 sequence reads: CASSPDRAYGYTF. In nucleotides, the CDR3 is TGTGCCAGCAGCCCGGACAGGGCCTATGGCTACACCTTC. This rearrangement joins TRBV7-6 to TRBJ1-2; TRBD1 agrees at 8 bases. V was pared by 5 bases and J by 4 bases, with 3 bases of the junction left unmatched. The CDR3 has 13 residues. Germline assignment: CDR1 SGHVS and CDR2 FNYEAQ.